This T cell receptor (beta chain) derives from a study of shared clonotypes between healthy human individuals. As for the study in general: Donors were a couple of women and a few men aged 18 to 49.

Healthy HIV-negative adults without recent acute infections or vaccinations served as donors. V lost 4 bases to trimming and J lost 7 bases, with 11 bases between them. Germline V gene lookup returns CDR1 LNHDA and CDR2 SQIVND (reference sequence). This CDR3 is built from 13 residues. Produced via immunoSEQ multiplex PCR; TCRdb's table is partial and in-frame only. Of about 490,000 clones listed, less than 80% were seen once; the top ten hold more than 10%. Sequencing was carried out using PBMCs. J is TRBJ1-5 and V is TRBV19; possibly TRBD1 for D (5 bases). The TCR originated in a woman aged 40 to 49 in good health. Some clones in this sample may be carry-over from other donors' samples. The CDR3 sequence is CASSRGPDQPQHF. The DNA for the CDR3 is TGTGCCAGTAGTAGGGGCCCCGACCAGCCCCAGCATTTT.